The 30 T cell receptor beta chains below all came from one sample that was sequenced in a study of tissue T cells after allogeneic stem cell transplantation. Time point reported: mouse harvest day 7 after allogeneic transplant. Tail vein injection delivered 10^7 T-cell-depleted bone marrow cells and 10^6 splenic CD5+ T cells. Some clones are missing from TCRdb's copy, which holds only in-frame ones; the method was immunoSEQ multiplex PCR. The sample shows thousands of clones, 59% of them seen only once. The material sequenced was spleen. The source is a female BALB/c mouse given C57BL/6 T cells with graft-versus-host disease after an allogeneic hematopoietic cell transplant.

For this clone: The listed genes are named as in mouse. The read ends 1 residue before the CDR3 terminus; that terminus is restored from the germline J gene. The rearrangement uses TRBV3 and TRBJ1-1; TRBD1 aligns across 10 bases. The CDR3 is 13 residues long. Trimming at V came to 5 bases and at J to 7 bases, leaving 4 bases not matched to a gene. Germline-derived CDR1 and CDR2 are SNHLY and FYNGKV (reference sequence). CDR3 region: CASSPDRGREVFF. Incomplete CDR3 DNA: TGTGCCAGCAGCCCTGACAGGGGGCGAGAAGTCTTC.

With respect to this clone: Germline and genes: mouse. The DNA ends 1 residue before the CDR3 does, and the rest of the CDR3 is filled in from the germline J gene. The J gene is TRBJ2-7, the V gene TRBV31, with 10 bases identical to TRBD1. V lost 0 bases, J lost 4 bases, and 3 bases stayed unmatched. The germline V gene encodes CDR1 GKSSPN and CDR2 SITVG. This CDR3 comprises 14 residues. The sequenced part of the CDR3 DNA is TGTGCCTGGAGTCTAGGGACAGGGGAATATGAACAGTAC. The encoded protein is CAWSLGTGEYEQY. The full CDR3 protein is CAWSLGTGEYEQYF.

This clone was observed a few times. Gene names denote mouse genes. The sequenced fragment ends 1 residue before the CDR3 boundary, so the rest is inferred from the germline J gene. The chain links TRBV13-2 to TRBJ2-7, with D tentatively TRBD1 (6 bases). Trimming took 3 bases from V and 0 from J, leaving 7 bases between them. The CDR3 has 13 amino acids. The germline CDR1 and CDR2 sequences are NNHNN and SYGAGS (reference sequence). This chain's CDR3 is CASGGDISYEQYF. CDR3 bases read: TGTGCCAGCGGTGGGGACATCTCCTATGAACAGTAC.

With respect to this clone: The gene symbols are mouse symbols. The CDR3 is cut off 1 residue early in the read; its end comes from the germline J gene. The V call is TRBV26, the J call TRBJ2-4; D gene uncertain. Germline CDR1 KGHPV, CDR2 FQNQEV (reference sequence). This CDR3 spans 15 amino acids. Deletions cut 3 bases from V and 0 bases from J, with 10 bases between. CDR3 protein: CASSLQPNSQNTLYF. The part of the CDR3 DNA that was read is TGTGCCAGCAGTCTCCAGCCAAATAGTCAAAACACCTTGTAC.

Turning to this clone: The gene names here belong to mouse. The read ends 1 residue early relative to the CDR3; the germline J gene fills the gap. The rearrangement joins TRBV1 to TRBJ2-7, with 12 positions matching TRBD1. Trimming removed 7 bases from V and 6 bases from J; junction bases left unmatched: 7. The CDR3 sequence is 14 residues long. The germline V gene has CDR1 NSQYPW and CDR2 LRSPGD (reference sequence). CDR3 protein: CTCNPRDRGLEQYF. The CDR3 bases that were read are TGCACCTGCAACCCCCGGGACAGGGGGCTTGAACAGTAC.

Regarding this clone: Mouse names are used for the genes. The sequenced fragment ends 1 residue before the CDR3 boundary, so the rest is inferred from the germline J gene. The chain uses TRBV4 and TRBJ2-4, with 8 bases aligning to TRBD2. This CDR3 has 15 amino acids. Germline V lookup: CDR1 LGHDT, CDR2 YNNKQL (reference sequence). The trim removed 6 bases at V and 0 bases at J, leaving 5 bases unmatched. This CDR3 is CASSPGGASQNTLYF. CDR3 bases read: TGTGCCAGCAGTCCCGGGGGGGCTAGTCAAAACACCTTGTAC.

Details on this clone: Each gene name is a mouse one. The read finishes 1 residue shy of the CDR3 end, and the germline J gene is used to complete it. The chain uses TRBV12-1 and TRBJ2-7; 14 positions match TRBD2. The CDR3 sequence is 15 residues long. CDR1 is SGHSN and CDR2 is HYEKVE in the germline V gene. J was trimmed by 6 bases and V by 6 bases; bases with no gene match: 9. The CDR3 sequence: CASSDGGLGGLEQYF. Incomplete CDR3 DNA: TGTGCCAGCAGTGATGGGGGACTGGGGGGGCTTGAACAGTAC.

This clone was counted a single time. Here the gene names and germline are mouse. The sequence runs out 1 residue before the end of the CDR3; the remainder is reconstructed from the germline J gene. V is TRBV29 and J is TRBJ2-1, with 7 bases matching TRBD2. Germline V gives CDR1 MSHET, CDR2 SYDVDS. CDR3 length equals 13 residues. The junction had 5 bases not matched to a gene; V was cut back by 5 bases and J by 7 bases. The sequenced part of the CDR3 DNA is TGTGCTAGCAGTCCGCGGGGGGGGGCTGAGCAGTTC. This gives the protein CASSPRGGAEQF. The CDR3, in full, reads CASSPRGGAEQFF.

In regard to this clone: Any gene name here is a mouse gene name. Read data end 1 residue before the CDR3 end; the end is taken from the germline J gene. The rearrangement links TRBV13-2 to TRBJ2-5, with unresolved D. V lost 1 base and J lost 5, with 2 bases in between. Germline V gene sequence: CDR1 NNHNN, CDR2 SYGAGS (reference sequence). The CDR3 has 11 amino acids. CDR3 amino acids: CASGDRDTQYF. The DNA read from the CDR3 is TGTGCCAGCGGTGATCGAGACACCCAGTAC.

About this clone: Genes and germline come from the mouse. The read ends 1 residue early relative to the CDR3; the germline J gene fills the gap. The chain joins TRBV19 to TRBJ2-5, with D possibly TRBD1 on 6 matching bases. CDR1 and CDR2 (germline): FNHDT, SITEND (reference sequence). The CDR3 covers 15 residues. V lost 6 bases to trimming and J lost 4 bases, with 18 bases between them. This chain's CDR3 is CASTQATGQKDTQYF. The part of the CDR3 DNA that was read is TGTGCCAGCACCCAAGCGACGGGACAAAAAGACACCCAGTAC.

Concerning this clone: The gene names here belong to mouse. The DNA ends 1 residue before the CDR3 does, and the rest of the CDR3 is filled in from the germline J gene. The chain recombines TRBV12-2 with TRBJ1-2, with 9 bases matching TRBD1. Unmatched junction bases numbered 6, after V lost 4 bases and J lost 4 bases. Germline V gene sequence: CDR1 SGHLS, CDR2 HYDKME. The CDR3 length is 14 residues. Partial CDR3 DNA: TGTGCCAGCTCCCTACAGGGGGCTGGCTCCGACTACACC. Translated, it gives CASSLQGAGSDYT. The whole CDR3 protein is CASSLQGAGSDYTF.

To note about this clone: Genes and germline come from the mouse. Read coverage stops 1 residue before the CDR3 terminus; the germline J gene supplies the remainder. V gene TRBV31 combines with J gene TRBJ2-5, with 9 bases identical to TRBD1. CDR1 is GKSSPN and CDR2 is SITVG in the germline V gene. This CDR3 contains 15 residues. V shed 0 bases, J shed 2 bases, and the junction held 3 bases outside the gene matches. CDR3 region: CAWSLGQGTQDTQYF. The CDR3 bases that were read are TGTGCCTGGAGTCTCGGACAGGGGACCCAAGACACCCAGTAC.

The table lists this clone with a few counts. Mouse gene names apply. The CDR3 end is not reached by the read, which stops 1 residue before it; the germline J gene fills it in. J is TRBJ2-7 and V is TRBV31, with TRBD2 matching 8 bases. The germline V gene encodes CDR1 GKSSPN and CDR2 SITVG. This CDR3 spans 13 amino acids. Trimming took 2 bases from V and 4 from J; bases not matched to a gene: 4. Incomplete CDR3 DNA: TGTGCCTGGAGTTCGACTGGGGTTTATGAACAGTAC. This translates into CAWSSTGVYEQY. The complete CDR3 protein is CAWSSTGVYEQYF.

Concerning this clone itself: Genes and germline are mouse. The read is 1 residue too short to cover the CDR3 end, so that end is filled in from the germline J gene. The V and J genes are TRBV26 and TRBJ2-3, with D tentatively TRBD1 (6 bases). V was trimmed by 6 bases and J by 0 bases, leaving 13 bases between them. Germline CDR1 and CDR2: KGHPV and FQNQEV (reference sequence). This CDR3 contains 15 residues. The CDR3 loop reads CASSPTQGSAETLYF. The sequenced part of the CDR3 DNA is TGTGCCAGCAGCCCGACACAGGGTAGTGCAGAAACGCTGTAT.

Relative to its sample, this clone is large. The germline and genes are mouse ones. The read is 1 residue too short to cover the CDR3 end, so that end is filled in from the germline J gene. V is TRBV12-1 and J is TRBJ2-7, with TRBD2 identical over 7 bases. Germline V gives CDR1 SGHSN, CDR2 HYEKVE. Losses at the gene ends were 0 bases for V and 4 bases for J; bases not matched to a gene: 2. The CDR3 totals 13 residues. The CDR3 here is CASSLDWVYEQYF. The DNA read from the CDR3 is TGTGCCAGCTCTCTCGACTGGGTTTATGAACAGTAC.

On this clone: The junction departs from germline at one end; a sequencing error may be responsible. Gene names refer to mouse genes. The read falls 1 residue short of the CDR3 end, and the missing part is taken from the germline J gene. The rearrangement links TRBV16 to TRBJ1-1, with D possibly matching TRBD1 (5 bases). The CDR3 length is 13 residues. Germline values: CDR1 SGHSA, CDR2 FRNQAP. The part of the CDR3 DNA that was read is TGTGCAACCAGCCGGGGCAGAAACACAGAAGTCTTC. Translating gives CATSRGRNTEVF. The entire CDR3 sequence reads CATSRGRNTEVFF.

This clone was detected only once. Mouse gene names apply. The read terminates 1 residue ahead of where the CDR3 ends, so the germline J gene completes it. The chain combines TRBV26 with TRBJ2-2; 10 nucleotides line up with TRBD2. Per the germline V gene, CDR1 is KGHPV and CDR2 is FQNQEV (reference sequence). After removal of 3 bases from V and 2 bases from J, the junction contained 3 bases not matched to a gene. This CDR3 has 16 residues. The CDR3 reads CASSLWGGRNTGQLYF. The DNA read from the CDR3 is TGTGCCAGCAGTCTCTGGGGGGGCAGGAACACCGGGCAGCTCTAC.

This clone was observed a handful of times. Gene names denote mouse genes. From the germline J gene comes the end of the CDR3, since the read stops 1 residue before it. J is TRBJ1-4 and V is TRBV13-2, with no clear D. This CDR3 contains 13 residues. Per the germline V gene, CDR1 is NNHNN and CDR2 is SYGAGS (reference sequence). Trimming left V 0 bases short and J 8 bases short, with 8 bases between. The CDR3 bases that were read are TGTGCCAGCGGTGATGCCGGGGAAGAAAGATTATTT. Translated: CASGDAGEERLF. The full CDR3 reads CASGDAGEERLFF.

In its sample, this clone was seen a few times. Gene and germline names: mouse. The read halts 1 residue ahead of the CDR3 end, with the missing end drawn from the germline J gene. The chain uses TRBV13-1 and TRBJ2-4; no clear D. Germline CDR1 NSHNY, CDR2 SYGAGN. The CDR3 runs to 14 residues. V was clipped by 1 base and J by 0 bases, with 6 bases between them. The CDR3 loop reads CASSDRGSQNTLYF. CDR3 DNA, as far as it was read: TGTGCCAGCAGTGATCGGGGTAGTCAAAACACCTTGTAC.

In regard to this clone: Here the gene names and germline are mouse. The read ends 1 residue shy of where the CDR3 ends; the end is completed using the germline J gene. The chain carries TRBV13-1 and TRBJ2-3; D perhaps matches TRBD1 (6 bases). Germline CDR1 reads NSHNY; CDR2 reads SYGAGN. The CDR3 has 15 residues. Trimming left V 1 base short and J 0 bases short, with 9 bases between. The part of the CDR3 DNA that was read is TGTGCCAGCAGTGATCGGACAGCTAGTGCAGAAACGCTGTAT. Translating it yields CASSDRTASAETLY. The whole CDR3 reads CASSDRTASAETLYF.

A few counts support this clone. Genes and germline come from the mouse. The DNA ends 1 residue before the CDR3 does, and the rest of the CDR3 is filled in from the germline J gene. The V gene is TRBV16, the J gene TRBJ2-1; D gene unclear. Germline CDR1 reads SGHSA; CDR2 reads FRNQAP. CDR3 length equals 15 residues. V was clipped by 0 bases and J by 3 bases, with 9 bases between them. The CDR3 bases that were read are TGTGCAAGCAGCTTAGATATGGGCCCCTATGCTGAGCAGTTC. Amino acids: CASSLDMGPYAEQF. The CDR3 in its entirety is CASSLDMGPYAEQFF.

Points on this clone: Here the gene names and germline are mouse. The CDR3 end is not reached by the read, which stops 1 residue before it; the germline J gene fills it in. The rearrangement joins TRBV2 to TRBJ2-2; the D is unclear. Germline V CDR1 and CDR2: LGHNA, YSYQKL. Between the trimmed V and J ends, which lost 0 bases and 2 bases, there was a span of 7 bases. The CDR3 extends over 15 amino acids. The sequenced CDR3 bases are TGTGCCAGCAGCCAAGACGGGCAGAACACCGGGCAGCTCTAC. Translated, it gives CASSQDGQNTGQLY. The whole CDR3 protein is CASSQDGQNTGQLYF.

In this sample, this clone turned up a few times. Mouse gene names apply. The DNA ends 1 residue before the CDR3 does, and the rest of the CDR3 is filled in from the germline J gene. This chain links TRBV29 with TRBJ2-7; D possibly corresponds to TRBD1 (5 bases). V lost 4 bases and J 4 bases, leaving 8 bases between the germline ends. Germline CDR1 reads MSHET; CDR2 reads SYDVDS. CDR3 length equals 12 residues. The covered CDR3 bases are TGTGCTAGCAGTTATGGACAATATGAACAGTAC. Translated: CASSYGQYEQY. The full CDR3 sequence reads CASSYGQYEQYF.

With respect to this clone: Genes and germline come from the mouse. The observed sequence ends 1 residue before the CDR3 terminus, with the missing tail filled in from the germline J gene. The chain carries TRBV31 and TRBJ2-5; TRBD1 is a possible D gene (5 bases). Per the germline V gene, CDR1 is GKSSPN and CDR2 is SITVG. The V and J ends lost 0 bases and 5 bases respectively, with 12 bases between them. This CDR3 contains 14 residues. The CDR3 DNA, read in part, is TGTGCCTGGAGTCTAGTCAGGGAACCAGACACCCAGTAC. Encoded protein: CAWSLVREPDTQY. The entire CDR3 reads CAWSLVREPDTQYF.

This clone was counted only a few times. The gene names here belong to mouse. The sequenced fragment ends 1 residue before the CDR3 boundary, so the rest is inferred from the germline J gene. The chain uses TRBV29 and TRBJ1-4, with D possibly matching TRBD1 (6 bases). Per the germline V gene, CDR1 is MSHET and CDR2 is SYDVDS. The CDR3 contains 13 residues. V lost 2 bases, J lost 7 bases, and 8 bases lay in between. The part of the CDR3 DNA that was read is TGTGCTAGCAGTTTAACAGGGACCGAAAGATTATTT. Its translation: CASSLTGTERLF. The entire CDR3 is CASSLTGTERLFF.

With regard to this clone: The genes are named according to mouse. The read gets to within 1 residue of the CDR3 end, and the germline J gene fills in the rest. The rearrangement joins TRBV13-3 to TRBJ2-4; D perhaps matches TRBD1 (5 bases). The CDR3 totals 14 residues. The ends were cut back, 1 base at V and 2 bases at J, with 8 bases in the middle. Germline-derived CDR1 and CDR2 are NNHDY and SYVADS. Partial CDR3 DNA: TGTGCCAGCAGTGATCCGGACAATCAAAACACCTTGTAC. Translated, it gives CASSDPDNQNTLY. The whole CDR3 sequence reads CASSDPDNQNTLYF.

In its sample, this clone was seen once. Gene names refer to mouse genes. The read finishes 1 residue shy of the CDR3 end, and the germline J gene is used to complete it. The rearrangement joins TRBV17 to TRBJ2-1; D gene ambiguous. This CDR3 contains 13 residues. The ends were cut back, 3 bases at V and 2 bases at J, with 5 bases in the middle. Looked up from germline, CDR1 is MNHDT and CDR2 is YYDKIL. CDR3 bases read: TGTGCTAGCAGTAGGGGCCACTATGCTGAGCAGTTC. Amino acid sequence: CASSRGHYAEQF. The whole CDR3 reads CASSRGHYAEQFF. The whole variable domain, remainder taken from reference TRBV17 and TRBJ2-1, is DTTVKQNPRYKLARVGKPVNLICSQTMNHDTMYWYQKKPNQAPKLLLFYYDKILNREADTFEKFQSSRPNNSFCSLYIGSAGLEYSAMYLCASSRGHYAEQFFGPGTRLTVL.

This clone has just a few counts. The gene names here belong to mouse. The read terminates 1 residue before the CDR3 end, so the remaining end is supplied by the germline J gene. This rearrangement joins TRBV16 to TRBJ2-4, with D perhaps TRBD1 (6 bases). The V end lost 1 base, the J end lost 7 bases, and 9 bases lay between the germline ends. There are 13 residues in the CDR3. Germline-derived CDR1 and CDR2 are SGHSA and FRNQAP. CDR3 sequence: CASSLGGGDTLYF. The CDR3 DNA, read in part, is TGTGCAAGCAGCTTAGGAGGGGGAGACACCTTGTAC.

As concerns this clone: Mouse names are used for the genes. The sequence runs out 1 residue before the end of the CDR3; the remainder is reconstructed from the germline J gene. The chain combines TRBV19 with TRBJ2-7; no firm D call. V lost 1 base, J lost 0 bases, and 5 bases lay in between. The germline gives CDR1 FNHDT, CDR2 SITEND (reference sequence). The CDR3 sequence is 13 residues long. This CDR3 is CASSIRSSYEQYF. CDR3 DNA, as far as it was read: TGTGCCAGCAGTATAAGGAGCTCCTATGAACAGTAC.

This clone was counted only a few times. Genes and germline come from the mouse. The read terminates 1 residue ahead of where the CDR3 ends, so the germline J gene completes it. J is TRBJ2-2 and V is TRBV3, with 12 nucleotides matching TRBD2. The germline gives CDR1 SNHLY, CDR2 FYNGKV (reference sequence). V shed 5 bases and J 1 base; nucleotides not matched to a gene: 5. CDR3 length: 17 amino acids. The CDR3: CASSPGLGGGNTGQLYF. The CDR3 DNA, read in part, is TGTGCCAGCAGCCCCGGACTGGGGGGGGGAAACACCGGGCAGCTCTAC.